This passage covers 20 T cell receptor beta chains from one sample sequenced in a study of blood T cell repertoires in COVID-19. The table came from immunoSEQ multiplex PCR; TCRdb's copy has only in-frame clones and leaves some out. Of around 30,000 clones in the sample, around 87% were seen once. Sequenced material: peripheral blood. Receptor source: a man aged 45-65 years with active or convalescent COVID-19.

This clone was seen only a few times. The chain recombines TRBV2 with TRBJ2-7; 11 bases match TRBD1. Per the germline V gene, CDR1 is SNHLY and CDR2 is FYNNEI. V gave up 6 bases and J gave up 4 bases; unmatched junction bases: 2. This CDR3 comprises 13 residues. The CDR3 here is CASSGDRGYEQYF. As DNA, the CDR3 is TGTGCCAGCAGCGGGGACAGGGGGTACGAGCAGTACTTC. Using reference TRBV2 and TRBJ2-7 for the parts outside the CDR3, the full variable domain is EPEVTQTPSHQVTQMGQEVILRCVPISNHLYFYWYRQILGQKVEFLVSFYNNEISEKSEIFDDQFSVERPDGSNFTLKIRSTKLEDSAMYFCASSGDRGYEQYFGPGTRLTVT.

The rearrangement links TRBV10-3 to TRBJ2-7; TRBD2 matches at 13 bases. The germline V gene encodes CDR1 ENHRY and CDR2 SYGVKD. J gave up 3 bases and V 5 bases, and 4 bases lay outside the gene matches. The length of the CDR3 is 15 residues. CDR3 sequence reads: CAISLGLAGVYEQYF. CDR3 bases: TGTGCCATCAGTCTAGGACTAGCGGGAGTCTACGAGCAGTACTTC.

The CDR3 bases are TGTGCCAGCAGCCCGGACAGGTTTTCTGGGGCCAACGTCCTGACTTTC. Translation: CASSPDRFSGANVLTF. This chain links TRBV13 with TRBJ2-6, with 7 bases lining up with TRBD1. The CDR3 contains 16 residues. Trimming took 5 bases from V and 1 from J; bases not matched to a gene: 5. Germline V lookup: CDR1 PRHDT, CDR2 FYEKMQ (reference sequence).

Here the CDR3 DNA reads TGTGCCAGTAGTAATACAGGGGGGAGGGACATTCAGTACTTC. It codes for CASSNTGGRDIQYF. The V gene is TRBV19, the J gene TRBJ2-4; a weak D match, TRBD1 (8 bases). The CDR3 spans 14 residues. Germline values: CDR1 LNHDA, CDR2 SQIVND (reference sequence). V dropped 4 bases and J dropped 8 bases, with 15 bases sitting between them.

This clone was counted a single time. As DNA, the CDR3 is TGTGCCAGCAGTCATGGGACTAGCGGGAGTAACGAGCAGTACTTC. The encoded protein is CASSHGTSGSNEQYF. The V and J genes are TRBV27 and TRBJ2-7, with TRBD2 matching 14 bases. The CDR3 is made up of 15 amino acids. Germline CDR1 and CDR2: MNHEY and SMNVEV (reference sequence). After removal of 5 bases from V and 5 bases from J, the junction contained 5 bases not matched to a gene.

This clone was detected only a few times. CDR3 sequence (DNA): TGTGCCAGCAGGGACAGGGGTTTCTTGAACACCGGGGAGCTGTTTTTT. Its translation is CASRDRGFLNTGELFF. This chain joins TRBV27 and TRBJ2-2; 9 nucleotides match TRBD1. The CDR3 totals 16 residues. Germline lookup yields CDR1 MNHEY and CDR2 SMNVEV (reference sequence). The junction had 6 bases not matched to a gene; V was cut back by 6 bases and J by 1 base.

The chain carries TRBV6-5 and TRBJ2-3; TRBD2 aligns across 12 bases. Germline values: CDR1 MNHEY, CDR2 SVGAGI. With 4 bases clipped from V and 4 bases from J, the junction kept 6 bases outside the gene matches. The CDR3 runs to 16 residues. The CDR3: CASSWTSGIFADTQYF. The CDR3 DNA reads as TGTGCCAGCAGTTGGACTAGCGGGATTTTCGCAGATACGCAGTATTTT.

The CDR3 loop reads CASSRGSLIYNEQFF. The CDR3 DNA is TGCGCCAGCAGCCGGGGGTCTCTCATCTACAATGAGCAGTTCTTC. The chain links TRBV5-1 to TRBJ2-1; D is possibly TRBD2 (6 bases). V lost 4 bases, J lost 3 bases, and 14 bases lay in between. The CDR3 has 15 residues. The germline V gene has CDR1 SGHRS and CDR2 YFSETQ.

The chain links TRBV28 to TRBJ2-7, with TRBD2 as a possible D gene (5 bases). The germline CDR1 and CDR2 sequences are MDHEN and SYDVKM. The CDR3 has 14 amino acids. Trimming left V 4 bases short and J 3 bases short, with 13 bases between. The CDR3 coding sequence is TGTGCCAGCAGTTCGTCCGGGATTGACTACGAGCAGTACTTC. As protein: CASSSSGIDYEQYF. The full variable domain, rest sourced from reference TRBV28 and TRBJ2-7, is DVKVTQSSRYLVKRTGEKVFLECVQDMDHENMFWYRQDPGLGLRLIYFSYDVKMKEKGDIPEGYSVSREKKERFSLILESASTNQTSMYLCASSSSGIDYEQYFGPGTRLTVT.

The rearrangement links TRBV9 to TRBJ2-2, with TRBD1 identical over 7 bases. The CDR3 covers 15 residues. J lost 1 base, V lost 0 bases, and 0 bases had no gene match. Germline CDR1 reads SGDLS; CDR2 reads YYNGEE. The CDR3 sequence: CASSVGDRNTGELFF. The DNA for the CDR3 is TGTGCCAGCAGCGTAGGGGACAGGAACACCGGGGAGCTGTTTTTT. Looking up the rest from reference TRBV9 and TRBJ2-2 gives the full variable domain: DSGVTQTPKHLITATGQRVTLRCSPRSGDLSVYWYQQSLDQGLQFLIQYYNGEERAKGNILERFSAQQFPDLHSELNLSSLELGDSALYFCASSVGDRNTGELFFGEGSRLTVL.

CDR3 residues: CSVGTGRTNEQFF. The CDR3 DNA follows: TGCAGCGTAGGGACTGGACGGACCAATGAGCAGTTCTTC. The chain recombines TRBV29-1 with TRBJ2-1; TRBD2 is a possible D gene (6 bases). Germline CDR1 SQVTM, CDR2 ANQGSEA. Trimming cost V 6 bases and J 6 bases, with 15 bases left between them. The CDR3 totals 13 residues.

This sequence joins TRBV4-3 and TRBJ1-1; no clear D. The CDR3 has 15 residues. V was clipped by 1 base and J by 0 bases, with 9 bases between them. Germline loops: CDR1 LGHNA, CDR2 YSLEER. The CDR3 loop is CASSQGNRMNTEAFF. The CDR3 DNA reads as TGCGCCAGCAGCCAAGGGAACAGAATGAACACTGAAGCTTTCTTT.

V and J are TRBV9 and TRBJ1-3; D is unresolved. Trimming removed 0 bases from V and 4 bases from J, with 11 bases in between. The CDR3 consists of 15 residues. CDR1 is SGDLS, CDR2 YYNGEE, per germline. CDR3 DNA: TGTGCCAGCAGCGTAGGTGGGTCAGGCGGAAACACCATATATTTT. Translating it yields CASSVGGSGGNTIYF.

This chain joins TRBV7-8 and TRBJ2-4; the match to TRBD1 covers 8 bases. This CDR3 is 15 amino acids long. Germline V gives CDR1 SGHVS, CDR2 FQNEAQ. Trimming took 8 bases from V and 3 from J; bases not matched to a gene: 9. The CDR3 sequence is CASATAGGSKNIQYF. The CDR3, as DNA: TGTGCCAGCGCCACGGCAGGGGGCAGCAAAAACATTCAGTACTTC.

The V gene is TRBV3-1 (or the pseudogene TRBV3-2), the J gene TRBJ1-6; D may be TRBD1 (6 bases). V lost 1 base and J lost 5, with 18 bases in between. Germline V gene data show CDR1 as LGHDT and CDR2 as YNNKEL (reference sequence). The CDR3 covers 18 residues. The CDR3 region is CASSQVRAWTVHNSPLHF. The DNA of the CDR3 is TGTGCCAGCAGCCAAGTTAGGGCTTGGACAGTCCATAATTCACCCCTCCACTTT.

CDR3 sequence (DNA): TGTGCTAGTGGTTTGGGGGAGGGGATAGTCAATGAGCAGTTCTTC. Amino acid sequence: CASGLGEGIVNEQFF. The chain combines TRBV12-5 with TRBJ2-1; 7 bases line up with TRBD2. The V gene's germline CDR1 is LGHNT and CDR2 FRNRAP. This CDR3 is built from 15 residues. Germline trimming cut 1 base from V and 6 bases from J; bases unmatched to any gene: 6.

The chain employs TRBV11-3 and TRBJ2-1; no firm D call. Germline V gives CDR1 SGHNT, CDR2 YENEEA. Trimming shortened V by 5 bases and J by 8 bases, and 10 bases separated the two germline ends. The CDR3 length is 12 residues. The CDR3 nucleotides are TGTGCCAGCAGCCGAACTCGCGATGAGCAGTTCTTC. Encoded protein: CASSRTRDEQFF.

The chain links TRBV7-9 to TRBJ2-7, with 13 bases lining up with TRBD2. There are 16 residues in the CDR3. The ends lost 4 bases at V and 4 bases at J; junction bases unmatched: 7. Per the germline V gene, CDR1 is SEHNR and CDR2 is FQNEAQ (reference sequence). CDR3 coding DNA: TGTGCCAGCAGCTCCGGACTAGCGGGAGTAATGTACGAGCAGTACTTC. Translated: CASSSGLAGVMYEQYF.

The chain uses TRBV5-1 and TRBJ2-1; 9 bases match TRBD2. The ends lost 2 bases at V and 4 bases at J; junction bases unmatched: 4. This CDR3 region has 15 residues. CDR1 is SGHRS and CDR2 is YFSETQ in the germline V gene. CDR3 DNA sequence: TGCGCCAGCAGCTTTTTGCTAGCGGGGTACAATGAGCAGTTCTTC. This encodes CASSFLLAGYNEQFF.

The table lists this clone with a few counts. The CDR3 is CASSRLTGTNTGELFF. The CDR3 DNA is TGCGCCAGCAGCCGACTAACGGGTACGAACACCGGGGAGCTGTTTTTT. V usage is TRBV4-3 and J usage is TRBJ2-2; D might be TRBD2 (5 bases). CDR1 LGHNA and CDR2 YSLEER come from the germline V gene. The CDR3 runs 16 residues. The V gene lost 4 bases and the J gene lost 0 bases, with 12 bases spanning the gap.